This T cell receptor beta chain was captured in a study of blood T cell repertoires in COVID-19 (dated by TCRdb to between 2020 and 2021). As for the study more broadly: Samples covering the acute and convalescent phases of COVID-19 were provided by collaborators in the United States, Italy and Spain. The prospective study material was composed of cDNA or gDNA derived from T cells, B-cell-depleted T cells, or PBMCs. Deeply sampled blood TCRbeta repertoires from subjects exposed to, actively infected with, or recovered from COVID-19 were included in the dataset. The repertoires were released in a freely available public database meant as a resource for research on the immune response to SARS-CoV-2. Samples were obtained from the ongoing ImmuneRACE study (first 160 participants) and from over 1,000 subjects provided by 6 global collaborators. The sample metadata nearly always contained a de-identified subject ID, COVID-19 status, age in years and sex. Where available, HLA class I and class II types were obtained from metadata supplied by the sample provider rather than from assay-based typing.

CDR3 length: 16 amino acids, cysteine to phenylalanine. The only DNA kept is the CDR3, 48 bases in frame from the first base. Germline trimming amounts to 4 bases on V and 7 bases on J, with 11 as the count of junction bases outside the gene matches. The germline V gene supplies CDR1 SGDLS and CDR2 YYNGEE. This clone has only one observation. Its target antigen remains unknown. No qualities accompany the bases; no much larger clone lies one base away. In Seattle, one collaborating source enrolled patients while the infection was active and tracked those patients longitudinally over the course of disease. Whole blood was collected in K2EDTA tubes by collaborating institutions according to the institutions' own protocols. For TCRbeta analysis, collaborator samples were shipped as frozen whole blood, as isolated PBMCs, or as DNA extracted from either sample type. TCRbeta CDR3 regions were amplified from genomic DNA by means of the immunoSEQ Assay, a bias-controlled multiplex PCR. The published analysis was carried out like this. Nucleated cell counts per sample were estimated from amplification of reference gene primers within the assay. Sequence reads were collapsed and filtered to measure the absolute abundance of every unique TCRbeta CDR3 rearrangement. For each sample, productive Simpson clonality was calculated by taking the square root of Simpson's diversity index across productive rearrangements. What TCRdb holds here is the immuneACCESS table cut down to in-frame rearrangements. Part of the clones is not present; checked against another copy, under half of the missing clones reflect an unresolved V gene, and the others are unexplained. For V, J and clone size, that table is used; D and trimming come from the DNA. The sample includes some 220,000 clones, with 75% to 85% observed a single time. The leading ten clones occupy under 2.5% of the sample.

What the research found in general, with its limitations: The amount of clinical and demographic metadata varied by source and participant and was provided uncurated.

The sequenced sample was peripheral blood. This sequence originates from a woman in her 70s with COVID-19, enrolled during active disease. The sequence joins TRBV9 to TRBJ2-1; the junction holds 10 bases that match TRBD2. The DNA sequence reads TGTGCCAGCAGCCTAACTCTAGCGGGAGCGGGTAATGAGCAGTTCTTC. Translated, this gives CASSLTLAGAGNEQFF. Joined to the reference TRBV9 and TRBJ2-1 proteins, this CDR3 gives the full variable domain: DSGVTQTPKHLITATGQRVTLRCSPRSGDLSVYWYQQSLDQGLQFLIQYYNGEERAKGNILERFSAQQFPDLHSELNLSSLELGDSALYFCASSLTLAGAGNEQFFGPGTRLTVL.